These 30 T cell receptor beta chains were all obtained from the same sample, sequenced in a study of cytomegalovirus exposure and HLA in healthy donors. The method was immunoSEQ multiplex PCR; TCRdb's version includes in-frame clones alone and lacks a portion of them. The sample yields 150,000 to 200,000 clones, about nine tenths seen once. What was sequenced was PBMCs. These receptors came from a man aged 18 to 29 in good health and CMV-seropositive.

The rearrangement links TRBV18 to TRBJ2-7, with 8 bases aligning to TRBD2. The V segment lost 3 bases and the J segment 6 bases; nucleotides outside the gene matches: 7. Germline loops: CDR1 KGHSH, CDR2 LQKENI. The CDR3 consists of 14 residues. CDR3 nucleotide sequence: TGTGCCAGCTCACCCCCGGGACTAGGAGCCGAGCAGTACTTC. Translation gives CASSPPGLGAEQYF.

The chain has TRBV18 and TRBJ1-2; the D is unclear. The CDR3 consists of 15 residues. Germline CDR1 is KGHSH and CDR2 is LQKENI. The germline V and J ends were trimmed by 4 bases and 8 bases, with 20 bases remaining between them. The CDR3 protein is CASSRSLEVGGGYTF. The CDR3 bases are TGTGCCAGCTCACGATCGTTGGAGGTCGGCGGGGGCTACACCTTC.

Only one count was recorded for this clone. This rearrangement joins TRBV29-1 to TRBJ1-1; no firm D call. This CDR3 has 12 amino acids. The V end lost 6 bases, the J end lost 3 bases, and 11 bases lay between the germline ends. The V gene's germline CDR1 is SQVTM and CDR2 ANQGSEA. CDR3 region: CSVPLSDTEAFF. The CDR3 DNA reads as TGCAGCGTGCCACTCTCTGACACTGAAGCTTTCTTT.

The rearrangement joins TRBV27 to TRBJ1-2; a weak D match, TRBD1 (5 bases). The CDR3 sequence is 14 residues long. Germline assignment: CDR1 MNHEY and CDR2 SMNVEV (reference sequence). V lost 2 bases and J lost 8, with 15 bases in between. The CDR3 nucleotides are TGTGCCAGCAGTTTAGACAGATATCTAGGAGGCTACACCTTC. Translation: CASSLDRYLGGYTF.

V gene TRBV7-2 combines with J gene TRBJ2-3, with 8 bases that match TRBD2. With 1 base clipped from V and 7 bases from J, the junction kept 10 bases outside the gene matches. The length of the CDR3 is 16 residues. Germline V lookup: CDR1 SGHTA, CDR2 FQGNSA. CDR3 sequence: CASSLGGRGGWNTQYF. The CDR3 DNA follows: TGTGCCAGCAGCTTAGGGGGACGCGGGGGGTGGAATACGCAGTATTTT.

The CDR3 loop is CASSGVYNEQFF. CDR3 coding DNA: TGTGCCAGCAGTGGAGTCTACAATGAGCAGTTCTTC. This rearrangement joins TRBV28 to TRBJ2-1, with no clear D. Trimming took off 5 bases at V and 3 bases at J, with 5 bases between the two ends. Germline values: CDR1 MDHEN, CDR2 SYDVKM. The CDR3 has 12 amino acids.

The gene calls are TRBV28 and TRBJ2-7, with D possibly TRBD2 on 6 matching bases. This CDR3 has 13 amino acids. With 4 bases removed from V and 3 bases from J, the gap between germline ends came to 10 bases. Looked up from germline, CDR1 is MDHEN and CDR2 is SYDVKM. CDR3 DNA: TGTGCCAGCAGTTGGGGGGAGAACTACGAGCAGTACTTC. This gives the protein CASSWGENYEQYF.

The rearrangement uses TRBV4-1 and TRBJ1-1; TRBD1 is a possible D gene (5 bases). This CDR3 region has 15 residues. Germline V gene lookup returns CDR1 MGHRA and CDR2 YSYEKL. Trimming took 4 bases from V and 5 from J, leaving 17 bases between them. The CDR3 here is CASSLGARVSTEAFF. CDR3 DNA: TGCGCCAGCAGCCTAGGGGCCAGGGTGTCGACTGAAGCTTTCTTT.

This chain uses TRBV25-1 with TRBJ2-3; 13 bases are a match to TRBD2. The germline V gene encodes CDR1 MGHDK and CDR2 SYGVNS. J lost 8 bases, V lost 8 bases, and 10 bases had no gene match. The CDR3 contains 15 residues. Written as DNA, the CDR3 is TGTGCCAGCGGACTAGCGGGAGCCACGGGGGGTACGCAGTATTTT. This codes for CASGLAGATGGTQYF.

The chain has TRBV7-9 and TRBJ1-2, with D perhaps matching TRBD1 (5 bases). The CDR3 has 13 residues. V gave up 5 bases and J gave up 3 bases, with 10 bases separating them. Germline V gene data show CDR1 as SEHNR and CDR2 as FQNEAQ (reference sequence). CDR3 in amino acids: CASSAGSDYGYTF. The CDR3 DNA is TGTGCCAGCAGCGCAGGGTCCGACTATGGCTACACCTTC. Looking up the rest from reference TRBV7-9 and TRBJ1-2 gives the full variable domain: DTGVSQNPRHKITKRGQNVTFRCDPISEHNRLYWYRQTLGQGPEFLTYFQNEAQLEKSRLLSDRFSAERPKGSFSTLEIQRTEQGDSAMYLCASSAGSDYGYTFGSGTRLTVV.

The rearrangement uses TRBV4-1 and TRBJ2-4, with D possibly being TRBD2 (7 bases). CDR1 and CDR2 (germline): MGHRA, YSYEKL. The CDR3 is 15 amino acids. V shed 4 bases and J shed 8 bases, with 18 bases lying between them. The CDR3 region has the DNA TGCGCCAGCAGCCCCAGGGGCGGGGGCCGAGACATTCAGTACTTC. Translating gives CASSPRGGGRDIQYF.

The CDR3, as DNA: TGTGCCAGCAGTGCTGCGGGGTTCTATGGCTACACCTTC. Translated: CASSAAGFYGYTF. The chain couples TRBV6-1 to TRBJ1-2; D gene unclear. V dropped 4 bases and J dropped 4 bases, with 10 bases sitting between them. The CDR3 is 13 amino acids. Germline V lookup: CDR1 MNHNS, CDR2 SASEGT.

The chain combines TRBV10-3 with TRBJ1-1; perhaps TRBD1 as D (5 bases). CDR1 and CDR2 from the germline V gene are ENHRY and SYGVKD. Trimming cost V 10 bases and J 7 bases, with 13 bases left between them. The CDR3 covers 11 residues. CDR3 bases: TGTGCCACCCGGTGGGGCAATGAAGCTTTCTTT. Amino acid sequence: CATRWGNEAFF.

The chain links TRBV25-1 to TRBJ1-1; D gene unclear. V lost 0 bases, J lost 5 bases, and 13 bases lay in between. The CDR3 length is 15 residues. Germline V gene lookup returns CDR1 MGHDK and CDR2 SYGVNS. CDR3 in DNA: TGTGCCAGCAGTGAATATGGACCCCCGGGGACTGAAGCTTTCTTT. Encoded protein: CASSEYGPPGTEAFF.

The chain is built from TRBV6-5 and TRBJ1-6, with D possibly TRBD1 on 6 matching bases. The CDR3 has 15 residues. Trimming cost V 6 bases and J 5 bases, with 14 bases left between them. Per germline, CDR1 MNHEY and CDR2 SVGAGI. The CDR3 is CASRVRDTNNSPLHF. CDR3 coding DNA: TGTGCCAGCAGGGTCCGGGACACGAATAATTCACCCCTCCACTTT.

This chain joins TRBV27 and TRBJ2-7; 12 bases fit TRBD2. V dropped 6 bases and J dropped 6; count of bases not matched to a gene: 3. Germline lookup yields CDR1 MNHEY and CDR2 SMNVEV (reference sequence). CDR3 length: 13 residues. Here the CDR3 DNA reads TGTGCCAGCAGGGGACTAGCGGGTGGCGAGCAGTACTTC. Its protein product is CASRGLAGGEQYF.

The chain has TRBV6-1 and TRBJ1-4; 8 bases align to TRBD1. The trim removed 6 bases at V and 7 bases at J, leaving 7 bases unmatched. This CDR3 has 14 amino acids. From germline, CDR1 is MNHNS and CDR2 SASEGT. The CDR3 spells CASSSQGVGEKLFF. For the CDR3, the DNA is TGTGCCAGCAGCTCACAGGGGGTGGGTGAAAAACTGTTTTTT.

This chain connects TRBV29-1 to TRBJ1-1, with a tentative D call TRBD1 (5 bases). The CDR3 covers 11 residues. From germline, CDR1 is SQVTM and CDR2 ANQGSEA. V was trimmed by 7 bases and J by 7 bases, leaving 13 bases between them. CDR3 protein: CSADPGGEAFF. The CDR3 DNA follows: TGCAGCGCCGACCCGGGGGGTGAAGCTTTCTTT.

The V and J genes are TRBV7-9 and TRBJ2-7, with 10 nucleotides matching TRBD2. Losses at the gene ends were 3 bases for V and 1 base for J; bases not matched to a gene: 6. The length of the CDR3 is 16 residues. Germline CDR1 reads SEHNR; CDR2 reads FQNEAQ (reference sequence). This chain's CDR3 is CASSLILAGRSYEQYF. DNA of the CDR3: TGTGCCAGCAGCTTGATACTAGCGGGGCGATCCTACGAGCAGTACTTC.

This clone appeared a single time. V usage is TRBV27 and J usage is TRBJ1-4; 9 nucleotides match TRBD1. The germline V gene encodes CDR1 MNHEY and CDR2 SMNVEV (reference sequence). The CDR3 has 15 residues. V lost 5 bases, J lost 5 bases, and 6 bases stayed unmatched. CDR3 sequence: CASSRPGTGNEKLFF. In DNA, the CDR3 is TGTGCCAGCAGTCGCCCCGGGACAGGGAATGAAAAACTGTTTTTT.

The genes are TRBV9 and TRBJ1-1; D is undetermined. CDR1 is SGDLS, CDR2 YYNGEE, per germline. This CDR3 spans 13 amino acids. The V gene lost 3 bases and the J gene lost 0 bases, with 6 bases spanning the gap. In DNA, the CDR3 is TGTGCCAGCAGCGATCGGGTGAACACTGAAGCTTTCTTT. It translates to CASSDRVNTEAFF.

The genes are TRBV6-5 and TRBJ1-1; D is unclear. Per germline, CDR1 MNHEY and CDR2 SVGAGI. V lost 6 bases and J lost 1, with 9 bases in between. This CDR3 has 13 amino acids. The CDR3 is CASSSGTNTEAFF. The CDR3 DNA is TGTGCCAGCAGCTCAGGTACGAACACTGAAGCTTTCTTT.

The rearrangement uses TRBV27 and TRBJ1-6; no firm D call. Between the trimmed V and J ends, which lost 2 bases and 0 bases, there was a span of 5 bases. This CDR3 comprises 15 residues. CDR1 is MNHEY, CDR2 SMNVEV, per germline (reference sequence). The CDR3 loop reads CASSLTGSYNSPLHF. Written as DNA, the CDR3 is TGTGCCAGCAGTTTAACGGGCTCCTATAATTCACCCCTCCACTTT.

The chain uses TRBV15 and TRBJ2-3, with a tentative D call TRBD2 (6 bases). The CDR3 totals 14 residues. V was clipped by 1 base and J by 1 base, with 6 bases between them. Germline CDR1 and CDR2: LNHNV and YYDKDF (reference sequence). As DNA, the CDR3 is TGTGCCACCAGCAGAGGGGGGGGCACAGATACGCAGTATTTT. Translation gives CATSRGGGTDTQYF.

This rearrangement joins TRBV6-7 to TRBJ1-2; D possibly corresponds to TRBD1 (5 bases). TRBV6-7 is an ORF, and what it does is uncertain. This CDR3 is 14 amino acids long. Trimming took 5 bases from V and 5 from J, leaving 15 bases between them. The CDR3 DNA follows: TGTGCCAGCAGTGGGCCTGGGGCGTCTTATGGCTACACCTTC. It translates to CASSGPGASYGYTF.

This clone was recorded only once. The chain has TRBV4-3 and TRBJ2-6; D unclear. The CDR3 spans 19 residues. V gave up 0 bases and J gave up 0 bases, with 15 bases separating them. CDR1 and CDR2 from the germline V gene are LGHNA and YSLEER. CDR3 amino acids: CASSQDLGQPHSGANVLTF. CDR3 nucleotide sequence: TGCGCCAGCAGCCAAGATTTGGGCCAGCCACACTCTGGGGCCAACGTCCTGACTTTC.

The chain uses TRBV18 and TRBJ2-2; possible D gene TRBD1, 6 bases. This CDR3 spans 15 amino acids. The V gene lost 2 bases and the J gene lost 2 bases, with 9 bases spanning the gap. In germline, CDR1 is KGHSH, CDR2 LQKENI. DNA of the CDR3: TGTGCCAGCTCACCAAGGACAGCTAACACCGGGGAGCTGTTTTTT. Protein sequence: CASSPRTANTGELFF. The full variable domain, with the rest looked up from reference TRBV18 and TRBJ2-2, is NAGVMQNPRHLVRRRGQEARLRCSPMKGHSHVYWYRQLPEEGLKFMVYLQKENIIDESGMPKERFSAEFPKEGPSILRIQQVVRGDSAAYFCASSPRTANTGELFFGEGSRLTVL.

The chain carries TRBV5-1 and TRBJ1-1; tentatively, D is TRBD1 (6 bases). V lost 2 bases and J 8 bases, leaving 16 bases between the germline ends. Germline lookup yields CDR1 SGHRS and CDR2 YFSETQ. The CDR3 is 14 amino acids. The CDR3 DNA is TGCGCCAGCAGCTTAGGGCCGGGGGGCAGAGAAGCTTTCTTT. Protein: CASSLGPGGREAFF. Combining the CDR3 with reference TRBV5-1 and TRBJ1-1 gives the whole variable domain KAGVTQTPRYLIKTRGQQVTLSCSPISGHRSVSWYQQTPGQGLQFLFEYFSETQRNKGNFPGRFSGRQFSNSRSEMNVSTLELGDSALYLCASSLGPGGREAFFGQGTRLTVV.

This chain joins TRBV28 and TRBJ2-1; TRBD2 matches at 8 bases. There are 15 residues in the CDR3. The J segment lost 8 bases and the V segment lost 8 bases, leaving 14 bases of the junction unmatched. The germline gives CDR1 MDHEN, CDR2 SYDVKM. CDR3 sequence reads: CASVPPGLEVHEQFF. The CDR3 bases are TGTGCCAGCGTTCCCCCGGGACTAGAAGTCCATGAGCAGTTCTTC. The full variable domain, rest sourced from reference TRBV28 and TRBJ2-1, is DVKVTQSSRYLVKRTGEKVFLECVQDMDHENMFWYRQDPGLGLRLIYFSYDVKMKEKGDIPEGYSVSREKKERFSLILESASTNQTSMYLCASVPPGLEVHEQFFGPGTRLTVL.

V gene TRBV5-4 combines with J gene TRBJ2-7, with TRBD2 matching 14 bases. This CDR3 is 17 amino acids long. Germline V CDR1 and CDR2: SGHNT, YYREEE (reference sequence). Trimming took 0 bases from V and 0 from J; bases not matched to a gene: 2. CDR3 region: CASSLGGTSGSSYEQYF. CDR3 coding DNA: TGTGCCAGCAGCTTGGGGGGGACTAGCGGGAGCTCCTACGAGCAGTACTTC.